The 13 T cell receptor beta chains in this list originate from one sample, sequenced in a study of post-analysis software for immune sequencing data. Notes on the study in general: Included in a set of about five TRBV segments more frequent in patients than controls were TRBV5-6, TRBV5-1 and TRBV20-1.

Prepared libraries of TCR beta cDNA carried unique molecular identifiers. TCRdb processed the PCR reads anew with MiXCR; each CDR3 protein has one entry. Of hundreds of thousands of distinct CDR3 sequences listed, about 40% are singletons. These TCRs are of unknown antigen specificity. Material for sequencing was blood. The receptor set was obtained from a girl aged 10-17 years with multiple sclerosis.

The CDR3 is CASSPTPGANSPLHF. CDR3 in DNA: TGCGCCAGCAGCCCGACGCCAGGGGCGAATTCACCCCTCCACTTT. The chain uses TRBV4-1 and TRBJ1-6; TRBD1 is a possible D gene (6 bases). This CDR3 spans 15 amino acids. Germline V lookup: CDR1 MGHRA, CDR2 YSYEKL. V gave up 4 bases and J gave up 7 bases, with 14 bases separating them.

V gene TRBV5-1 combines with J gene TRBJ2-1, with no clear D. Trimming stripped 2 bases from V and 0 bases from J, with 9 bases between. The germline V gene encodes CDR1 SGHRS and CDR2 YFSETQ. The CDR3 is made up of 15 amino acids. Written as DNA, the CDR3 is TGCGCCAGCAGCTTACGACCCGGCTCCTACAATGAGCAGTTCTTC. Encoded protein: CASSLRPGSYNEQFF.

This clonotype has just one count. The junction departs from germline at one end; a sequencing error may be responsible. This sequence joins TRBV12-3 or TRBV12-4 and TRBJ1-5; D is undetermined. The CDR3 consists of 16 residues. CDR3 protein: CAGSLAGSGPNQPQHF. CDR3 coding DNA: TGTGCCGGCAGTTTGGCAGGATCCGGACCCAATCAGCCCCAGCATTTT.

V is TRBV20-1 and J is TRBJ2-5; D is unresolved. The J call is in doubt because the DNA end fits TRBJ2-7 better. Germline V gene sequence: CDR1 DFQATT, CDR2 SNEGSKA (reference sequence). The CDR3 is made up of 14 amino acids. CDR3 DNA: TGCAGTGCTAGCCCCGTAGGCAAGCACTACGAGCAGTACTTC. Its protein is CSASPVGKHYEQYF.

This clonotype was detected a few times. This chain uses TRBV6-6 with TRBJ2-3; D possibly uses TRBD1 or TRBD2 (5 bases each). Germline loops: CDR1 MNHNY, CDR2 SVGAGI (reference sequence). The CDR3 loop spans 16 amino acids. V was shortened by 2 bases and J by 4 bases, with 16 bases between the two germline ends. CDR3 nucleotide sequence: TGTGCCAGCAGTTACCCGAACAGGCTAGCCCCAGATACGCAGTATTTT. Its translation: CASSYPNRLAPDTQYF.

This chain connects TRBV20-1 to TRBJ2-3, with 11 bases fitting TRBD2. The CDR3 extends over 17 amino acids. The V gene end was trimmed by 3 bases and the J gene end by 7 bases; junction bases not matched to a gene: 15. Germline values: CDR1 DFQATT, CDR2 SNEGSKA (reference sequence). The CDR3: CSASSSGGSGITHTQYF. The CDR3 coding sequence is TGCAGTGCTAGTTCTAGCGGGGGGTCGGGAATCACCCATACGCAGTATTTT.

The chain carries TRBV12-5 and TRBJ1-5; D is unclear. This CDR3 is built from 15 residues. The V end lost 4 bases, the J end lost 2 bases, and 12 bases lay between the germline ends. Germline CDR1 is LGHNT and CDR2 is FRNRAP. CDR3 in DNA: TGTGCTAGTGGTTCCTCCGGGGAGGGCAATCAGCCCCAGCATTTT. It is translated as CASGSSGEGNQPQHF.

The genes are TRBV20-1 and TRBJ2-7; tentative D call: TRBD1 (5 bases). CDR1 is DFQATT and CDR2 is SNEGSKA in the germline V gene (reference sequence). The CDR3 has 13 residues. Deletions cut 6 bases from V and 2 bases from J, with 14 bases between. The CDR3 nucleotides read TGCAGTGCCCACCAAGACAGTCCCTACGAGCAGTACTTC. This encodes CSAHQDSPYEQYF.

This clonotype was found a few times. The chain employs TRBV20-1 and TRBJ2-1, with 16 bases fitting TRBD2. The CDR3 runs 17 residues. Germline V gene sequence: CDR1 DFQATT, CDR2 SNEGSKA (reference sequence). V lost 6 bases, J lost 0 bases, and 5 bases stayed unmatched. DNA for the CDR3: TGCAGTGCCGAGGGACTAGCGGGGGGGAGCTCCTACAATGAGCAGTTCTTC. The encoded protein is CSAEGLAGGSSYNEQFF.

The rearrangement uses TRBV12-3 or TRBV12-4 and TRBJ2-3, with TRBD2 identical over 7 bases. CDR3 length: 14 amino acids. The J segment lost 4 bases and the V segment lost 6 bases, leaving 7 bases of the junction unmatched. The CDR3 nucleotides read TGTGCCAGCAGCCTAGCGGTGAGGTCAGATACGCAGTATTTT. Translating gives CASSLAVRSDTQYF.

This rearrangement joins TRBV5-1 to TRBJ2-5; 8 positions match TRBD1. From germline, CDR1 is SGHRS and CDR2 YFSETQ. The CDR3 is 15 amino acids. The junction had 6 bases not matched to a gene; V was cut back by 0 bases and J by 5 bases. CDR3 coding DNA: TGCGCCAGCAGCTTGGGGACAGGGAGAGAGGAGACCCAGTACTTC. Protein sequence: CASSLGTGREETQYF.

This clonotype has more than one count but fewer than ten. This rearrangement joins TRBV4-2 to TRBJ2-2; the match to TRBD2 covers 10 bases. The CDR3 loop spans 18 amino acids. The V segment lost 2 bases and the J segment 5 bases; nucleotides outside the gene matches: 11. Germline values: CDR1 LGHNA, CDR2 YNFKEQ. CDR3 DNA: TGTGCCAGCAGCCAATCGTTCCAGCGGGGGGGCCAGACCGGGGAGCTGTTTTTT. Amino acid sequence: CASSQSFQRGGQTGELFF.

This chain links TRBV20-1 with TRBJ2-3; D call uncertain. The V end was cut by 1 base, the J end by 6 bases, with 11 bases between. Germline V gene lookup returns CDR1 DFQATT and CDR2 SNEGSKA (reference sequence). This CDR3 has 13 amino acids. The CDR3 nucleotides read TGCAGTGCTAGAGCCCTCTATACCGATACGCAGTATTTT. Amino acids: CSARALYTDTQYF.